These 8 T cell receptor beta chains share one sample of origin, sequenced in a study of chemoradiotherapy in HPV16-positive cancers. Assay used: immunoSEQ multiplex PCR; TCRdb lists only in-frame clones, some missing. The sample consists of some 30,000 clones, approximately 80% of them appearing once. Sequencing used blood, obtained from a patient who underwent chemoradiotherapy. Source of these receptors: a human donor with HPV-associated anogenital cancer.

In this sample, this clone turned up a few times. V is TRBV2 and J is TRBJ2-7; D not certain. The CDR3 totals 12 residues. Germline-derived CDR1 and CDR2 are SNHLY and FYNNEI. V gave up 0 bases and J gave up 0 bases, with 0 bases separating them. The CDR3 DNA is TGTGCCAGCAGTGAAGCCTCCTACGAGCAGTACGTC. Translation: CASSEASYEQYV.

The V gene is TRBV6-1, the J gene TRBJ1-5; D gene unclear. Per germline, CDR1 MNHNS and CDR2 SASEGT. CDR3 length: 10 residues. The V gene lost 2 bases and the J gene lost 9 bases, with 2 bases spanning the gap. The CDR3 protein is CASSEMPQHF. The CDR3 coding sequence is TGTGCCAGCAGTGAAATGCCCCAGCATTTT.

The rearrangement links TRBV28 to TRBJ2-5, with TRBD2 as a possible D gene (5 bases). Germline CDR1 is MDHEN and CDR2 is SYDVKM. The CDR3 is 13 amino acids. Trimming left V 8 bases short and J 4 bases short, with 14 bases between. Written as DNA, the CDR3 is TGTGCCAGCCTAATACCGGGAACAGAGACCCAGTACTTC. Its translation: CASLIPGTETQYF.

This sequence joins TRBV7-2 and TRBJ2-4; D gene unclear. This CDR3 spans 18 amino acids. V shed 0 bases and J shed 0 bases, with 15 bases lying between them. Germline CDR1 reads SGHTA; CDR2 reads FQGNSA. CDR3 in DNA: TGTGCCAGCAGCTTAGCGTTGACGGTTCCTTTAGCCAAAAACATTCAGTACTTC. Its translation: CASSLALTVPLAKNIQYF. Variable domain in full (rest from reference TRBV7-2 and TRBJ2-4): GAGVSQSPSNKVTEKGKDVELRCDPISGHTALYWYRQSLGQGLEFLIYFQGNSAPDKSGLPSDRFSAERTGGSVSTLTIQRTQQEDSAVYLCASSLALTVPLAKNIQYFGAGTRLSVL.

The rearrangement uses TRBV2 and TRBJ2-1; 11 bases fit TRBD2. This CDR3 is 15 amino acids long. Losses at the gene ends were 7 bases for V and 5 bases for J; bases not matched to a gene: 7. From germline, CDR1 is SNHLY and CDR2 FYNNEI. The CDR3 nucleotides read TGTGCCAGCATTCAGGGACTAGCGGACGACAATGAGCAGTTCTTC. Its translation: CASIQGLADDNEQFF.

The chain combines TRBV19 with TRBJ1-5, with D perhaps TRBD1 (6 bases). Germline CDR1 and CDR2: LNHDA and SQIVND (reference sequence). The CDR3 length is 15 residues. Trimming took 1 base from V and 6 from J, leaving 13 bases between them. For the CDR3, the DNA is TGTGCCAGTAGTATAGCAACAGGGACCAGTCAGCCCCAGCATTTT. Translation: CASSIATGTSQPQHF.

CDR3 in DNA: TGCGCCAGCAGAAAGGTCGGGGGGGACCCTCATAGCACAGATACGCAGTATTTT. Translated, it gives CASRKVGGDPHSTDTQYF. The chain uses TRBV4-1 and TRBJ2-3, with 8 bases matching TRBD2. CDR1 MGHRA and CDR2 YSYEKL come from the germline V gene. The CDR3 extends over 18 amino acids. V was clipped by 6 bases and J by 0 bases; unmatched bases: 14.

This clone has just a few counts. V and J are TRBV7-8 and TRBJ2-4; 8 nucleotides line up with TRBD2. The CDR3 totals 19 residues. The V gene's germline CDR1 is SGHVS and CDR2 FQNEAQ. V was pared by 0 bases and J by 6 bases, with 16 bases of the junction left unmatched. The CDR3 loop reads CASSLAPSLLADSINIQYF. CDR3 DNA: TGTGCCAGCAGCTTAGCTCCTTCCTTACTAGCGGACTCGATAAACATTCAGTACTTC.